This T cell receptor (beta chain) derives from a study of blood T cell repertoires in COVID-19. Looking at the study overall: COVID-19 samples, acute and convalescent, were from the United States, Italy and Spain. PBMCs, B-cell-depleted T cells, or T cells provided the cDNA or gDNA that made up the material.

This CDR3 has 15 residues. Germline V gene sequence: CDR1 SGHRS, CDR2 YFSETQ. The V and J ends lost 4 bases and 4 bases, in that order; junction bases with no gene match: 6. As originally analysed: Counts of nucleated cells, estimated from reference gene primer amplification, were obtained. Only in-frame clones appear in the TCRdb table, and some are missing; sequencing was by immunoSEQ multiplex PCR. That table is the source of V, J and clone size, and D and trimming were worked out from the DNA. The sample carries 200,000 to 300,000 clones, 75% to 95% recorded once. Enrollment of patients from Seattle took place during active infection, with longitudinal follow-up.

The receptor comes from a person between 18 and 35 years old with COVID-19, enrolled during active disease. The sequencing sample was made of peripheral blood. The rearrangement uses TRBV5-1 and TRBJ1-4; TRBD1 aligns across 8 bases. The CDR3 coding sequence is TGCGCCAGCAGCCCGGGACAGGCTATTAATGAAAAACTGTTTTTT. Translating gives CASSPGQAINEKLFF.